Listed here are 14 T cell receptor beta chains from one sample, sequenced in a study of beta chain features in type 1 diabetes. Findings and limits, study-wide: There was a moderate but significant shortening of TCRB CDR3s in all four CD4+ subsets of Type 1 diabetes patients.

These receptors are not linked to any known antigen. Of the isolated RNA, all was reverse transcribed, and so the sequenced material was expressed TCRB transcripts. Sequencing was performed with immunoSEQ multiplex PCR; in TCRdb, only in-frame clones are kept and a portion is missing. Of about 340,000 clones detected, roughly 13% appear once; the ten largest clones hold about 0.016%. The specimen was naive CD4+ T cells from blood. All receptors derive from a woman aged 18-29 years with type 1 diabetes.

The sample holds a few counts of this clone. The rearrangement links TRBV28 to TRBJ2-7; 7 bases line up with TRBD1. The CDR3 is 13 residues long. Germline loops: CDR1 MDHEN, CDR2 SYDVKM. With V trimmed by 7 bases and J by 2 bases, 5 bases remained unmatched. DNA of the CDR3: TGTGCCAGCAAGGTCGGGACAGCCTACGAGCAGTACTTC. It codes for CASKVGTAYEQYF.

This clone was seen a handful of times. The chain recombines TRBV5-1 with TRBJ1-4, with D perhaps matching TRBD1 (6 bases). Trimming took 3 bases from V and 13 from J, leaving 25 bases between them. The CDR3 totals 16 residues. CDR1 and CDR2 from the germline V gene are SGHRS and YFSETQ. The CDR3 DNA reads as TGCGCCAGCAGCTACTTCCCTGCGGGGGCCACCGGGGGACTGTTTTTT. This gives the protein CASSYFPAGATGGLFF.

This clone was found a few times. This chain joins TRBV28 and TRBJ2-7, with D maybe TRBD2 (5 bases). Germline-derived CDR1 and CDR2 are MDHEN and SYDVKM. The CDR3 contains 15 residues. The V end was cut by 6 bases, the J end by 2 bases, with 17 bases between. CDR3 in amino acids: CASSEGFLSPYEQYV. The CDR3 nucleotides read TGTGCCAGCAGCGAGGGATTTTTAAGCCCCTACGAGCAGTACGTC.

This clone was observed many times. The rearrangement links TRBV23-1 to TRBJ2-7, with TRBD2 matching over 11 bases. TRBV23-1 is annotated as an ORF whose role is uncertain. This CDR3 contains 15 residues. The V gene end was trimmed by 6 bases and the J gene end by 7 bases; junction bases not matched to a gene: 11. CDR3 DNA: TGCGCCAGCAGCCTCCGGGGACTAGCGGTGGTGGAGCAGTACGTC. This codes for CASSLRGLAVVEQYV.

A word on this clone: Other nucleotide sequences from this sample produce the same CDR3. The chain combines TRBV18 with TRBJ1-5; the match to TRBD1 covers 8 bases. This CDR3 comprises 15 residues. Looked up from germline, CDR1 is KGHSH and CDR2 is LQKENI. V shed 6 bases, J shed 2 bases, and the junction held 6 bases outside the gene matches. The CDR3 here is CASSLGQGGNQPQHF. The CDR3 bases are TGTGCCAGCTCGCTTGGACAGGGTGGCAATCAGCCCCAGCATTTT.

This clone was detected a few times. Here the CDR3 reads CASTPGSENQPQHF. For the CDR3, the DNA is TGTGCCAGCACCCCCGGGAGCGAAAATCAGCCCCAGCATTTT. The chain carries TRBV28 and TRBJ1-5, with D hard to call. Germline V gives CDR1 MDHEN, CDR2 SYDVKM. This CDR3 region has 14 residues. Deletions cut 7 bases from V and 4 bases from J, with 14 bases between.

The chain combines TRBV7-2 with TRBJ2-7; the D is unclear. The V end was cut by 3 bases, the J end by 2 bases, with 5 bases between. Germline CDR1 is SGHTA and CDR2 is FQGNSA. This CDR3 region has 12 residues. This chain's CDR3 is CASSLAAYEQYF. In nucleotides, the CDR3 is TGTGCCAGCAGCTTGGCAGCCTACGAGCAGTACTTC.

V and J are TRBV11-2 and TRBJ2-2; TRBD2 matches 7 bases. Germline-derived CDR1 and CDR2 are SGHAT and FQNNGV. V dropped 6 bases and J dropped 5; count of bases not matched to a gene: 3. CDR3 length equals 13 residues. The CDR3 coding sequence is TGTGCCAGCAGAGGCGGGGGAACCGGGGAGCTGTTTTTT. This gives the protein CASRGGGTGELFF.

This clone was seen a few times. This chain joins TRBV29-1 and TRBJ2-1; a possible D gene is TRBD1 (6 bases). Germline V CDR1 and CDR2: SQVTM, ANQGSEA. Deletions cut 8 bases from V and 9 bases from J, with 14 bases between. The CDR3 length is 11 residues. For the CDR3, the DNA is TGCAGCCACCTAGGGGGATCTGAGCAGTTCTTC. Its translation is CSHLGGSEQFF.

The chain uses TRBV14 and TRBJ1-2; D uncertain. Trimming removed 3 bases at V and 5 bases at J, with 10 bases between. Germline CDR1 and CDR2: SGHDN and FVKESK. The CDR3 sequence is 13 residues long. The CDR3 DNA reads TGTGCCAGCAGCCATGGGCCAGCATATGGCTACACCTTC. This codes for CASSHGPAYGYTF.

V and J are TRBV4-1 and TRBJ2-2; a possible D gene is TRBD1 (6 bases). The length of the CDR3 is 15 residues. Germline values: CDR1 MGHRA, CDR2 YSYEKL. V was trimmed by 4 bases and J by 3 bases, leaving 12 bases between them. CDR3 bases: TGCGCCAGCAGCCGGGGGCAGGGTGACACCGGGGAGCTGTTTTTT. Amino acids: CASSRGQGDTGELFF.

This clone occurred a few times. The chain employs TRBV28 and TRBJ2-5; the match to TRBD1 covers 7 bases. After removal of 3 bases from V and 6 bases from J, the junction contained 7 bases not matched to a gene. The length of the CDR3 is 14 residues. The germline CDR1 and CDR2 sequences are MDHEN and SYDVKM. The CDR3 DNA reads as TGTGCCAGCAGTTTGCCACAGGGGAGCAAGACCCAGTACTTC. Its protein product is CASSLPQGSKTQYF.

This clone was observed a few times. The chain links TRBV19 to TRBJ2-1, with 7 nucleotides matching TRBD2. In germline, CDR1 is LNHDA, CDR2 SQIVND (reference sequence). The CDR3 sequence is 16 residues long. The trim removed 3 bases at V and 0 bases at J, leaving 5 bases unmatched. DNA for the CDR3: TGTGCCAGTAGTATGCCTGGCGGGGGCTCCTACAATGAGCAGTTCTTC. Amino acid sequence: CASSMPGGGSYNEQFF.

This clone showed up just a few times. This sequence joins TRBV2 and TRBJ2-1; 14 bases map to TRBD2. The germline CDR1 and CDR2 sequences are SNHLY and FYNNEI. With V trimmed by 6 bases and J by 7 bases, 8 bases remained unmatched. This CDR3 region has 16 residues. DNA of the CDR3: TGTGCCAGCAGCGTCGGACTAGCGGGAGGTCGGAATGAGCAGTTCTTC. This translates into CASSVGLAGGRNEQFF.